These T cell receptor beta chains were read from a single sample in a study of cytotoxic CD8 clonotypes in ibrutinib-treated CLL. Generated by immunoSEQ multiplex PCR, the TCRdb table keeps only in-frame clones and is missing some. The repertoire holds roughly 63,000 clones, around 52% seen once, with under 15% in the top ten. Sequences were derived from PBMCs, sampled after 12 months of ibrutinib treatment. The source is a human donor with chronic lymphocytic leukemia. Both conserved end residues are part of each CDR3.

V	length	J	CDR3
TRBV6-1	14	TRBJ1-2	CASSEVAAENGYTF
TRBV5-1	14	TRBJ1-3	CASSAGQAGNTIYF
TRBV15	15	TRBJ2-1	CATSRERASPGEQFF
TRBV5-4	13	TRBJ2-7	CASSFGASYEQYF
TRBV5-1	14	TRBJ1-1	CASSPQGGNTEAFF
TRBV6-5	14	TRBJ1-2	CASRPTGEDYGYTF
TRBV19	17	TRBJ1-1	CASLPTGTGVRRTEAFF
TRBV18	14	TRBJ2-3	CASSPFGTTDTQYF
TRBV29-1	13	TRBJ2-3	CSVVGVRGDTQYF
TRBV2	14	TRBJ2-5	CASSTGSAGETQYF
TRBV2	17	TRBJ2-1	CASSPVGRGEPNNEQFF
TRBV5-4	13	TRBJ1-1	CASSLSRGTEAFF
TRBV5-1	14	TRBJ1-4	CASSLDATNEKLFF
TRBV28	12	TRBJ2-1	CASSFSYNEQFF
TRBV7-8	14	TRBJ2-5	CASSSSRLQETQYF
TRBV20-1	11	TRBJ1-5	CSAQGDQPQHF
TRBV19	14	TRBJ1-5	CASTGQGGGQPQHF
TRBV4-1	14	TRBJ2-3	CASSQGLGTDTQYF